A selection of T cell receptor beta chains follows, all from one sample in a study of T cell responses to AZD1222 COVID-19 vaccine. Some clones are missing from TCRdb's copy, which holds only in-frame ones; the method was immunoSEQ multiplex PCR. The sample consists of about 120,000 clones, more than 85% of them appearing once. The specimen comprised peripheral blood, sampled on day 0 of AZD1222 vaccination. Receptors originate from an adult in good health. Both conserved end residues are part of each CDR3. Each record gives: J gene, clone size, V gene, D gene, CDR3 protein, CDR3 DNA. A D gene is named only where the DNA matches it firmly. Expanded clones get a size class; other rows say once, few or many, or leave the size out.

J: TRBJ2-5; size: NA; V: TRBV20-1; D: NA; CDR3: CSAGTRGTQYF; DNA: TGCAGTGCTGGGACACGGGGGACCCAGTACTTC
J: TRBJ2-2; size: NA; V: TRBV19; D: NA; CDR3: CASSIAGPDTGELFF; DNA: TGTGCCAGTAGTATCGCGGGTCCGGACACCGGGGAGCTGTTTTTT
J: TRBJ1-2; size: NA; V: TRBV13; D: NA; CDR3: CASSLGGRAGYTF; DNA: TGTGCCAGCAGCTTAGGGGGCAGGGCTGGCTACACCTTC
J: TRBJ1-2; size: NA; V: TRBV6-2/TRBV6-3; D: NA; CDR3: CASSPRTDLPPLGYTF; DNA: TGTGCCAGCAGCCCTCGGACAGACCTTCCACCTCTCGGCTACACCTTC
J: TRBJ1-5; size: NA; V: TRBV10-3; D: NA; CDR3: CAIRRGANQPQHF; DNA: TGTGCCATCAGGCGGGGGGCGAATCAGCCCCAGCATTTT
J: TRBJ2-3; size: NA; V: TRBV19; D: TRBD1; CDR3: CASSHTGTGITDTQYF; DNA: TGTGCCAGTAGTCATACCGGGACAGGGATAACTGATACGCAGTATTTT
J: TRBJ2-3; size: NA; V: TRBV28; D: TRBD1; CDR3: CASSPGQGRTDTQYF; DNA: TGTGCCAGCAGTCCGGGACAGGGGAGAACAGATACGCAGTATTTT
J: TRBJ1-6; size: NA; V: TRBV13; D: TRBD1; CDR3: CASSYRDRNSPLHF; DNA: TGTGCCAGCAGCTACCGGGACAGAAATTCACCCCTCCACTTT
J: TRBJ1-1; size: NA; V: TRBV28; D: NA; CDR3: CASRRPRGDAFF; DNA: TGTGCCAGCAGACGCCCCAGGGGTGACGCTTTCTTT
J: TRBJ2-2; size: NA; V: TRBV19; D: TRBD1; CDR3: CASTAGQGWSGELFF; DNA: TGTGCCAGTACCGCAGGACAGGGTTGGTCCGGGGAGCTGTTTTTT
J: TRBJ1-3; size: few; V: TRBV18; D: NA; CDR3: CASSPANSGNTIYF; DNA: TGTGCCAGCTCACCGGCTAACTCTGGAAACACCATATATTTT
J: TRBJ2-5; size: NA; V: TRBV29-1; D: TRBD1; CDR3: CSVGQGRWETQYF; DNA: TGCAGCGTGGGACAGGGGAGGTGGGAGACCCAGTACTTC
J: TRBJ2-5; size: NA; V: TRBV29-1; D: NA; CDR3: CSVLRSQETQYF; DNA: TGCAGCGTTCTGCGGAGCCAAGAGACCCAGTACTTC
J: TRBJ2-2; size: NA; V: TRBV18; D: TRBD1; CDR3: CASSPPFRQGANTGELFF; DNA: TGTGCCAGCTCACCACCGTTCCGCCAGGGGGCGAACACCGGGGAGCTGTTTTTT
J: TRBJ2-3; size: NA; V: TRBV28; D: NA; CDR3: CASSPGPVDTQYF; DNA: TGTGCCAGCAGCCCAGGACCCGTCGATACGCAGTATTTT
J: TRBJ1-1; size: NA; V: TRBV20-1; D: NA; CDR3: CSAGRGTEAFF; DNA: TGCAGTGCTGGCCGGGGCACTGAAGCTTTCTTT
J: TRBJ1-2; size: NA; V: TRBV2; D: NA; CDR3: CASSEAPGRRNYGYTF; DNA: TGTGCCAGCAGTGAAGCGCCGGGGCGACGGAACTATGGCTACACCTTC
J: TRBJ2-1; size: NA; V: TRBV28; D: TRBD1; CDR3: CASSRDRSSYNEQFF; DNA: TGTGCCAGCAGCCGGGACAGGAGCTCCTACAATGAGCAGTTCTTC
J: TRBJ2-7; size: NA; V: TRBV28; D: NA; CDR3: CASGSGGQYF; DNA: TGTGCCAGCGGGTCCGGGGGGCAGTACTTC
J: TRBJ1-2; size: NA; V: TRBV29-1; D: NA; CDR3: CSVPVTGNYGYTF; DNA: TGCAGCGTTCCTGTTACAGGGAACTATGGCTACACCTTC
J: TRBJ2-3; size: NA; V: TRBV19; D: TRBD2; CDR3: CASRATSGSWGDTQYF; DNA: TGTGCCTCCCGGGCGACTAGCGGGTCCTGGGGAGATACGCAGTATTTT
J: TRBJ1-2; size: NA; V: TRBV28; D: NA; CDR3: CASWQGTGGYTF; DNA: TGTGCCAGCTGGCAGGGAACGGGTGGCTACACCTTC
J: TRBJ2-1; size: NA; V: TRBV6-4; D: NA; CDR3: CASSEGWGADNEQFF; DNA: TGTGCCAGCAGTGAGGGGTGGGGGGCAGACAATGAGCAGTTCTTC
J: TRBJ2-7; size: NA; V: TRBV5-4; D: TRBD2; CDR3: CASSLRASGSYEQYF; DNA: TGTGCCAGCAGCTTGAGGGCTAGCGGGAGCTACGAGCAGTACTTC
J: TRBJ1-2; size: NA; V: TRBV4-2; D: TRBD1; CDR3: CASSQDSGGDYGYTF; DNA: TGTGCCAGCAGCCAAGATTCAGGGGGCGACTATGGCTACACCTTC
J: TRBJ2-7; size: NA; V: TRBV19; D: NA; CDR3: CASSPGGDYEQYF; DNA: TGTGCCAGTAGCCCAGGGGGGGACTACGAGCAGTACTTC
J: TRBJ2-1; size: NA; V: TRBV20-1; D: NA; CDR3: CSASLIVLDEQFF; DNA: TGCAGTGCTAGTCTCATAGTATTGGATGAGCAGTTCTTC
J: TRBJ2-7; size: NA; V: TRBV27; D: TRBD2; CDR3: CASSAGTSGRAEQYF; DNA: TGTGCCAGCAGTGCTGGGACTAGCGGGAGGGCCGAGCAGTACTTC
J: TRBJ2-3; size: few; V: TRBV5-1; D: TRBD2; CDR3: CASSLSGTTRTDTQYF; DNA: TGCGCCAGCAGCTTATCCGGGACTACCCGCACAGATACGCAGTATTTT
J: TRBJ1-1; size: NA; V: TRBV28; D: NA; CDR3: CASSLLGPSNTEAFF; DNA: TGTGCCAGCAGTTTACTCGGGCCCTCCAACACTGAAGCTTTCTTT
J: TRBJ2-7; size: NA; V: TRBV11-2; D: TRBD2; CDR3: CASSSLGLAGVSFF; DNA: TGTGCCAGCAGCTCCCTCGGACTAGCGGGAGTATCTTTCTTC
J: TRBJ2-7; size: NA; V: TRBV6-1; D: TRBD2; CDR3: CASSEIGTSGINSYEQYF; DNA: TGTGCCAGCAGTGAAATAGGGACTAGCGGGATCAACTCCTACGAGCAGTACTTC
J: TRBJ1-5; size: NA; V: TRBV2; D: NA; CDR3: CASSEARGKGQPQHF; DNA: TGTGCCAGCAGTGAAGCAAGGGGTAAGGGTCAGCCCCAGCATTTT
J: TRBJ2-1; size: NA; V: TRBV9; D: NA; CDR3: CASSVEGRGSYNEQFF; DNA: TGTGCCAGCAGCGTAGAGGGGAGGGGGTCCTACAATGAGCAGTTCTTC
J: TRBJ1-5; size: NA; V: TRBV6-5; D: TRBD1; CDR3: CASSWGTGLGQPQHF; DNA: TGTGCCAGCAGTTGGGGGACAGGGCTGGGTCAGCCCCAGCATTTT
J: TRBJ2-1; size: NA; V: TRBV5-1; D: TRBD2; CDR3: CASSLSSGTSYNEQFF; DNA: TGCGCCAGCAGCTTGAGTAGCGGGACCTCCTACAATGAGCAGTTCTTC
J: TRBJ1-1; size: NA; V: TRBV5-1; D: NA; CDR3: CASSLEPAGGNTEAFF; DNA: TGCGCCAGCAGCTTGGAGCCCGCGGGGGGGAACACTGAAGCTTTCTTT
J: TRBJ1-1; size: NA; V: TRBV28; D: TRBD1; CDR3: CASRRTGNTEAFF; DNA: TGTGCCAGCCGGCGGACAGGAAACACTGAAGCTTTCTTT
J: TRBJ1-1; size: NA; V: TRBV2; D: TRBD1; CDR3: CASSVQGGETEAFF; DNA: TGTGCCAGCAGTGTTCAGGGGGGAGAGACTGAAGCTTTCTTT
J: TRBJ2-6; size: NA; V: TRBV24-1; D: NA; CDR3: CATSGTVSGANVLTF; DNA: TGTGCCACCAGTGGGACCGTCTCTGGGGCCAACGTCCTGACTTTC
J: TRBJ1-4; size: once; V: TRBV28; D: NA; CDR3: CASSSTGPNEKLFF; DNA: TGTGCCAGCAGTTCGACAGGCCCTAATGAAAAACTGTTTTTT
J: TRBJ2-7; size: NA; V: TRBV14; D: NA; CDR3: CASSRGGGPSYYEQYF; DNA: TGTGCCAGCAGCCGGGGGGGCGGCCCTTCATACTACGAGCAGTACTTC
J: TRBJ2-7; size: NA; V: TRBV3-1/TRBV3-2; D: TRBD2; CDR3: CASSPHGGRAYEQYF; DNA: TGTGCCAGCAGCCCCCATGGCGGGAGGGCCTACGAGCAGTACTTC
J: TRBJ2-3; size: NA; V: TRBV5-1; D: NA; CDR3: CASSLDGASTDTQYF; DNA: TGCGCCAGCAGCTTGGACGGGGCTAGCACAGATACGCAGTATTTT
J: TRBJ1-2; size: NA; V: TRBV28; D: TRBD1; CDR3: CASSTGTGGYGYTF; DNA: TGTGCCAGCAGCACCGGGACAGGGGGCTATGGCTACACCTTC
J: TRBJ2-7; size: NA; V: TRBV7-8; D: TRBD2; CDR3: CASSPRTSGGAYEQYF; DNA: TGTGCCAGCAGCCCTAGGACTAGCGGGGGTGCCTACGAGCAGTACTTC
J: TRBJ1-2; size: once; V: TRBV3-1/TRBV3-2; D: NA; CDR3: CASSQERLNYGYTF; DNA: TGTGCCAGCAGCCAAGAGCGGCTTAACTATGGCTACACCTTC
J: TRBJ1-4; size: NA; V: TRBV20-1; D: NA; CDR3: CSAGTGEKLFF; DNA: TGCAGTGCTGGTACAGGGGAAAAACTGTTTTTT
J: TRBJ1-5; size: once; V: TRBV28; D: NA; CDR3: CATLRDAYQPQHF; DNA: TGTGCCACCCTCCGGGACGCCTATCAGCCCCAGCATTTT
J: TRBJ2-3; size: NA; V: TRBV28; D: TRBD2; CDR3: CASSLLGLAGDSDTQYF; DNA: TGTGCCAGCAGTTTACTAGGCCTAGCGGGAGATTCAGATACGCAGTATTTT
J: TRBJ1-2; size: NA; V: TRBV11-2; D: NA; CDR3: CASSSPIRGGLDGYTF; DNA: TGTGCCAGCAGTTCCCCTATTCGGGGGGGCTTGGATGGCTACACCTTC
J: TRBJ1-3; size: NA; V: TRBV6-6; D: TRBD1; CDR3: CASSVNRGPVGNTIYF; DNA: TGTGCCAGCAGCGTTAACAGGGGGCCGGTTGGAAACACCATATATTTT
J: TRBJ1-6; size: NA; V: TRBV28; D: NA; CDR3: CASRLRDGGKNSPLHF; DNA: TGTGCCAGCAGACTCCGGGACGGCGGGAAGAATTCACCCCTCCACTTT
J: TRBJ2-3; size: NA; V: TRBV30; D: NA; CDR3: CASKQGPTDTQYF; DNA: TGTGCCTCAAAACAGGGACCCACAGATACGCAGTATTTT
J: TRBJ1-4; size: NA; V: TRBV6-6; D: TRBD1; CDR3: CASSPRGQGKDEKLFF; DNA: TGTGCCAGCAGCCCTCGAGGACAGGGCAAGGATGAAAAACTGTTTTTT
J: TRBJ2-7; size: NA; V: TRBV5-1; D: NA; CDR3: CASKEGDEQYF; DNA: TGCGCCAGCAAGGAAGGAGACGAGCAGTACTTC
J: TRBJ1-1; size: NA; V: TRBV27; D: NA; CDR3: CASSLTAGLNTEAFF; DNA: TGTGCCAGCAGTTTAACTGCAGGCCTGAACACTGAAGCTTTCTTT
J: TRBJ2-6; size: NA; V: TRBV6-1; D: NA; CDR3: CASSALPAPSYGANVLTF; DNA: TGTGCCAGCAGTGCGCTCCCGGCCCCCTCTTATGGGGCCAACGTCCTGACTTTC
J: TRBJ2-1; size: NA; V: TRBV7-6; D: NA; CDR3: CASSKTLDDEQFF; DNA: TGTGCCAGCAGCAAGACTCTAGACGATGAGCAGTTCTTC